This T cell receptor (beta chain) was identified in a study of blood T cell repertoires in COVID-19. Study information: Researchers got acute and convalescent COVID-19 samples from the United States, Italy and Spain.

This clone was detected only a few times. The data were produced by immunoSEQ multiplex PCR, yet TCRdb's version contains in-frame clones alone and is incomplete. The data contain more than 60,000 clones, roughly 85% of them singletons. The CDR3 extends over 16 amino acids. The V gene lost 4 bases and the J gene lost 0 bases, with 15 bases spanning the gap. The receptor was derived from a human donor in a cohort sampled during active COVID-19. The sample consisted of peripheral blood. This chain uses TRBV5-3 with TRBJ2-3, with D unresolved. TRBV5-3 has ORF status, its function being uncertain. Here the CDR3 reads CARSAALAVSTDTQYF. CDR3 sequence (DNA): TGTGCCAGAAGCGCCGCCCTGGCAGTTAGCACAGATACGCAGTATTTT.